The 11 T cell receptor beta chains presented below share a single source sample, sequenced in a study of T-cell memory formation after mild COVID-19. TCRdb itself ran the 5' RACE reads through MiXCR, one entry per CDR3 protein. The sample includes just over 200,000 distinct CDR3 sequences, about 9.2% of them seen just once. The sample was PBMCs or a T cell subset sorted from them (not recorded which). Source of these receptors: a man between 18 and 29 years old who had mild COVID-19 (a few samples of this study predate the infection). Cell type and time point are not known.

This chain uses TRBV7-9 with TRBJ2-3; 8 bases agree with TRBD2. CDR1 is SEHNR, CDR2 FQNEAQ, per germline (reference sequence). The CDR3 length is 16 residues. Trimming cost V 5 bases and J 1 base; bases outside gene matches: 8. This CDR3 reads CASSQSRGARTDTQYF. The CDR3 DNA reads TGTGCCAGCAGCCAGTCGCGGGGGGCCCGCACAGATACGCAGTATTTT.

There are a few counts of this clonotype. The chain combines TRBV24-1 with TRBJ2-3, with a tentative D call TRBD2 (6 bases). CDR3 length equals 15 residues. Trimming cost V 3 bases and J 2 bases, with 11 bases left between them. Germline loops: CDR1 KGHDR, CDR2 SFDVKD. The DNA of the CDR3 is TGTGCCACCAGTGATCATGGAGGGTACACAGATACGCAGTATTTT. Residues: CATSDHGGYTDTQYF.

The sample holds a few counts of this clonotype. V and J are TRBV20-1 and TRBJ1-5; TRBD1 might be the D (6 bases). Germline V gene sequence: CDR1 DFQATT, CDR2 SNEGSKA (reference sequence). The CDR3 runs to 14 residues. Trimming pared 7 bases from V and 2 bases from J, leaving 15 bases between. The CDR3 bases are TGCAGTGTGGCACAGGGCTTGGGCAATCAGCCCCAGCATTTT. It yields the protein CSVAQGLGNQPQHF.

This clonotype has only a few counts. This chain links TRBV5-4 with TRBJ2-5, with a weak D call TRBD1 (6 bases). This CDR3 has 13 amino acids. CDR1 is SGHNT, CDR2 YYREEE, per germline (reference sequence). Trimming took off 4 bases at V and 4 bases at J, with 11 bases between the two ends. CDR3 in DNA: TGTGCCAGCAGCCACCAGGGGCTAGAGACCCAGTACTTC. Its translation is CASSHQGLETQYF.

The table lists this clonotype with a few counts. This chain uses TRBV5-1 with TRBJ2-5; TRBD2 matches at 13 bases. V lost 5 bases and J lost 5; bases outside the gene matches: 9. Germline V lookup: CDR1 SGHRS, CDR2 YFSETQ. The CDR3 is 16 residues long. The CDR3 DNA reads TGCGCCAGCAGTCTTCCGGGACTAGCGGGGAGGGAGACCCAGTACTTC. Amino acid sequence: CASSLPGLAGRETQYF.

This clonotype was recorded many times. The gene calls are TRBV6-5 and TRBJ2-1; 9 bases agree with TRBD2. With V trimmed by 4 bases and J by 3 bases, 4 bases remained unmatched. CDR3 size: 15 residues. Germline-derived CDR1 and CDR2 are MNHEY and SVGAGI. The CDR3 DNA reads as TGTGCCAGCAGTTTCAGCGGGGGGCTCTACAATGAGCAGTTCTTC. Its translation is CASSFSGGLYNEQFF.

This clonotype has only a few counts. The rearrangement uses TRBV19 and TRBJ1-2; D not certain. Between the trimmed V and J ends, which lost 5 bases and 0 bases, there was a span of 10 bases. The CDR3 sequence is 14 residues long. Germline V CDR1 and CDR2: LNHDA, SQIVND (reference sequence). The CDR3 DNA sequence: TGTGCCAGTAGTCTCGGTGCTGCTAACTATGGCTACACCTTC. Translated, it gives CASSLGAANYGYTF.

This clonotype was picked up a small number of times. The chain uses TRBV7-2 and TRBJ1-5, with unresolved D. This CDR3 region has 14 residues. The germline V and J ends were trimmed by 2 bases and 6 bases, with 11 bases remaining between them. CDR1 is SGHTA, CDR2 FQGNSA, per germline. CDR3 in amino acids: CASSLSSLSQPQHF. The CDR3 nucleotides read TGTGCCAGCAGCTTATCCAGCTTAAGTCAGCCCCAGCATTTT. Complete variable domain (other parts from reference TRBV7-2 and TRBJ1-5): GAGVSQSPSNKVTEKGKDVELRCDPISGHTALYWYRQSLGQGLEFLIYFQGNSAPDKSGLPSDRFSAERTGGSVSTLTIQRTQQEDSAVYLCASSLSSLSQPQHFGDGTRLSIL.

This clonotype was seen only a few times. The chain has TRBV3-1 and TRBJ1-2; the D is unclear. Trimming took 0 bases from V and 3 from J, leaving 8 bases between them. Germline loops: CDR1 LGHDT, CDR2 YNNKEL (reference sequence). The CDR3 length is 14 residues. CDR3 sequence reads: CASSQEVGDYGYTF. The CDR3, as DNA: TGTGCCAGCAGCCAAGAAGTAGGTGACTATGGCTACACCTTC. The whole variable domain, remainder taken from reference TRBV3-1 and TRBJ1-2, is DTAVSQTPKYLVTQMGNDKSIKCEQNLGHDTMYWYKQDSKKFLKIMFSYNNKELIINETVPNRFSPKSPDKAHLNLHINSLELGDSAVYFCASSQEVGDYGYTFGSGTRLTVV.

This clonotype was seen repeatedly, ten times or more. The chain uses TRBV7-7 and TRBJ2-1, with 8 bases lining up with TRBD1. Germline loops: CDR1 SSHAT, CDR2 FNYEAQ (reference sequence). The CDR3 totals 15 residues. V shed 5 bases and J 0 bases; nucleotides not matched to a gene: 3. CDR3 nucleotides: TGTGCCAGCAGCGCAGACAGGGGCTCCTACAATGAGCAGTTCTTC. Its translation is CASSADRGSYNEQFF.

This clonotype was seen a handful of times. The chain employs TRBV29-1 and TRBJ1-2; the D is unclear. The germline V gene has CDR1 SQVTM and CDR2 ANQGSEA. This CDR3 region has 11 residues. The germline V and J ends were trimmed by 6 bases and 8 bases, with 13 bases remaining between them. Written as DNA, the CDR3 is TGCAGCGTGTACCGGGTGAGGGGCTACACCTTC. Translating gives CSVYRVRGYTF.